The 8 T cell receptor beta chains given below trace back to one sample, sequenced in a study of blood T cells in healthy people across ages. Together with a sample-barcoded 5' primer, a J-beta primer mix was included in a second PCR lasting roughly 6 to 12 cycles. TCRdb passed the 5' RACE reads through MiXCR, listing each CDR3 protein once. The sample contains 1.6 million or so distinct CDR3 sequences, roughly 32% of which appear only once. Sequencing input: blood. These receptor sequences come from a woman aged 25 to 39 in good health.

This clonotype has a count of ten or more. This chain links TRBV12-3 or TRBV12-4 with TRBJ2-5; 8 bases match TRBD1. J gave up 4 bases and V 5 bases, and 9 bases lay outside the gene matches. CDR3 size: 15 residues. CDR3 residues: CASSTDRGAGETQYF. The CDR3 DNA sequence: TGTGCCAGCAGTACCGACAGGGGCGCAGGAGAGACCCAGTACTTC.

This chain links TRBV27 with TRBJ1-5, with D unresolved. Germline V lookup: CDR1 MNHEY, CDR2 SMNVEV (reference sequence). The CDR3 contains 14 residues. The V end lost 6 bases, the J end lost 5 bases, and 14 bases lay between the germline ends. The CDR3 DNA follows: TGTGCCAGCAGCCCGATCACCGATCATCAGCCCCAGCATTTT. It is translated as CASSPITDHQPQHF.

The V and J genes are TRBV5-1 and TRBJ2-3; D unclear. Germline V CDR1 and CDR2: SGHRS, YFSETQ. The CDR3 spans 15 residues. V lost 0 bases to trimming and J lost 0 bases, with 8 bases between them. The CDR3 here is CASSLGFSSTDTQYF. CDR3 bases: TGCGCCAGCAGCTTGGGTTTTTCGAGCACAGATACGCAGTATTTT.

The V and J genes are TRBV7-2 and TRBJ1-5, with 7 bases aligning to TRBD1. Germline-derived CDR1 and CDR2 are SGHTA and FQGNSA. The junction had 11 bases not matched to a gene; V was cut back by 3 bases and J by 9 bases. There are 15 residues in the CDR3. The CDR3 bases are TGTGCCAGCAGCTTTAGGGGGACAGCTCTTTGGCCCCAGCATTTT. Amino acid sequence: CASSFRGTALWPQHF. Using reference TRBV7-2 and TRBJ1-5 for the parts outside the CDR3, the full variable domain is GAGVSQSPSNKVTEKGKDVELRCDPISGHTALYWYRQSLGQGLEFLIYFQGNSAPDKSGLPSDRFSAERTGGSVSTLTIQRTQQEDSAVYLCASSFRGTALWPQHFGDGTRLSIL.

In this sample, this clonotype turned up a few times. A much larger clone is a single base away; this may be a read error. The chain employs TRBV12-3 or TRBV12-4 and TRBJ1-1; possibly TRBD1 for D (5 bases). The CDR3 spans 14 residues. CDR3 DNA: TGTGCCGGCAGCCCTGGGACGGTGAACACTGAAGCTTTCTTT. It translates to CAGSPGTVNTEAFF.

The chain combines TRBV13 with TRBJ1-2, with D unresolved. The CDR3 sequence is 14 residues long. The V end was cut by 3 bases, the J end by 4 bases, with 12 bases between. Germline V gene sequence: CDR1 PRHDT, CDR2 FYEKMQ (reference sequence). The CDR3 nucleotides are TGTGCCAGCAGCTTCGAGGGCGGACCCTATGGCTACACCTTC. It yields the protein CASSFEGGPYGYTF.

This clonotype was counted many times. The rearrangement uses TRBV6-6 and TRBJ2-5; D unresolved. Germline V gene sequence: CDR1 MNHNY, CDR2 SVGAGI (reference sequence). Trimming stripped 2 bases from V and 1 base from J, with 11 bases between. The CDR3 loop spans 15 amino acids. CDR3 bases: TGTGCCAGCAGTTACGTAACTGGGATCCAAGAGACCCAGTACTTC. This sequence encodes CASSYVTGIQETQYF.

The chain joins TRBV24-1 to TRBJ2-1, with 10 bases aligning to TRBD2. This CDR3 has 17 residues. Losses at the gene ends were 4 bases for V and 7 bases for J; bases not matched to a gene: 12. The germline CDR1 and CDR2 sequences are KGHDR and SFDVKD. The CDR3 spells CATSDPESGRAVNEQFF. DNA for the CDR3: TGTGCCACCAGTGACCCTGAGAGCGGGAGGGCCGTGAATGAGCAGTTCTTC.